The 27 T cell receptor beta chains listed next were all sequenced from one sample in a study of T cell repertoires in cytomegalovirus infection. Their antigens are not known. One entry per CDR3 protein results from TCRdb running MiXCR on the reads. Counted here are about 350,000 distinct CDR3 sequences, approximately 35% occurring once; the ten biggest clones make up around an eighth. Sequences were derived from cultured PBMCs, sampled from culture after CMV antigen stimulation. The receptors come from a human donor in good health (CMV status not recorded). Some clones in this sample may be carry-over from other donors' samples.

The chain links TRBV5-1 to TRBJ2-7, with TRBD2 matching 10 bases. This CDR3 is 22 amino acids long. The junction had 23 bases not matched to a gene; V was cut back by 0 bases and J by 2 bases. Germline assignment: CDR1 SGHRS and CDR2 YFSETQ. The CDR3 spells CASSLGWQALTGSGRRAYEQYF. The CDR3 nucleotides read TGCGCCAGCAGCTTGGGTTGGCAGGCGTTAACCGGTAGCGGGAGGAGGGCCTACGAGCAGTACTTC.

A few counts support this clonotype. This chain links TRBV7-8 with TRBJ1-1; no definite D call. Trimming cost V 5 bases and J 1 base, with 11 bases left between them. CDR1 is SGHVS, CDR2 FQNEAQ, per germline. The CDR3 covers 14 residues. CDR3 sequence: CASSPLLRNTEAFF. DNA for the CDR3: TGTGCCAGCAGCCCCTTACTGAGGAACACTGAAGCTTTCTTT.

A few counts support this clonotype. The CDR3 DNA reads as TGTGCCAGTAGTATAGATCAGGGGGCGGAAAAACTGTTTTTT. Its protein is CASSIDQGAEKLFF. The chain combines TRBV19 with TRBJ1-4; 8 nucleotides agree with TRBD1. Germline CDR1 and CDR2: LNHDA and SQIVND (reference sequence). After removal of 0 bases from V and 8 bases from J, the junction contained 2 bases not matched to a gene. The length of the CDR3 is 14 residues.

This clonotype turned up a few times. The CDR3 coding sequence is TGTGCCAGCAGCTTAAGTAACCCCCCAGGACTAGCGGTTTCAGATACGCAGTATTTT. It yields the protein CASSLSNPPGLAVSDTQYF. V is TRBV7-2 and J is TRBJ2-3, with 10 bases identical to TRBD2. The CDR3 has 19 residues. V was pared by 2 bases and J by 4 bases, with 15 bases of the junction left unmatched. From germline, CDR1 is SGHTA and CDR2 FQGNSA.

In its sample, this clonotype was seen a few times. The rearrangement uses TRBV6-2 or TRBV6-3 and TRBJ1-1; D may be TRBD1 (6 bases). The CDR3 consists of 17 residues. The germline CDR1 and CDR2 sequences are MNHEY and SVGEGT. Trimming stripped 2 bases from V and 7 bases from J, with 23 bases between. This CDR3 reads CASSYSLTKTGVIEAFF. CDR3 nucleotides: TGTGCCAGCAGTTACAGTCTGACCAAGACAGGCGTAATTGAAGCTTTCTTT.

This clonotype came up a few times. This rearrangement joins TRBV28 to TRBJ1-5; D perhaps matches TRBD1 (6 bases). CDR3 length: 15 residues. The germline V and J ends were trimmed by 6 bases and 5 bases, with 17 bases remaining between them. Germline CDR1 MDHEN, CDR2 SYDVKM. CDR3 sequence reads: CASSPEGDGDQPQHF. CDR3 nucleotides: TGTGCCAGCAGCCCGGAGGGGGACGGAGATCAGCCCCAGCATTTT.

As to this clonotype: A much larger clone lies one base from this, so it may be a read error. The rearrangement joins TRBV7-2 to TRBJ2-1, with 9 bases that match TRBD2. The germline V gene encodes CDR1 SGHTA and CDR2 FQGNSA. V shed 1 base, J shed 0 bases, and the junction held 4 bases outside the gene matches. The CDR3 is made up of 17 amino acids. The CDR3 sequence is CASSLGPSGVSYNEQFF. CDR3 sequence (DNA): TGTGCCAGCAGCTTAGGGCCTAGCGGGGTCTCCTACAATGAGCAGTTCTTC.

The chain is built from TRBV4-1 and TRBJ2-3; D may be TRBD1 (5 bases). Looked up from germline, CDR1 is MGHRA and CDR2 is YSYEKL. The V end lost 0 bases, the J end lost 2 bases, and 9 bases lay between the germline ends. This CDR3 contains 15 residues. CDR3 sequence (DNA): TGCGCCAGCAGCCAAGAACAGGTGTCCACAGATACGCAGTATTTT. Translation gives CASSQEQVSTDTQYF.

Remarks on this clonotype: One end of the junction does not line up with germline, which may come from a read error. The chain joins TRBV7-3 to TRBJ2-7; 7 nucleotides match TRBD1. The V gene's germline CDR1 is SGHTA and CDR2 FQGTGA. CDR3 length equals 15 residues. The CDR3 bases are TGTGCCAGCAGCTTAGAGGGGGCCGCTCCCCACGAGCAGGACTTC. Amino acid sequence: CASSLEGAAPHEQDF.

The V call is TRBV4-1, the J call TRBJ2-3; possibly TRBD1 for D (6 bases). Trimming cost V 1 base and J 5 bases, with 13 bases left between them. The CDR3 is 15 residues long. CDR1 and CDR2 (germline): MGHRA, YSYEKL. CDR3 loop: CASSQVTGLRDTQYF. The CDR3 DNA reads TGCGCCAGCAGCCAAGTGACAGGACTTAGAGATACGCAGTATTTT.

This clonotype occurred many times. V is TRBV7-8 and J is TRBJ2-7; D ambiguous. Germline V gene sequence: CDR1 SGHVS, CDR2 FQNEAQ. The ends were cut back, 1 base at V and 4 bases at J, with 8 bases in the middle. The CDR3 runs 13 residues. CDR3 amino acids: CASSLVMGYEQYV. The CDR3 DNA reads TGTGCCAGCAGCTTAGTGATGGGTTACGAGCAGTACGTC.

This clonotype was detected many times. This chain joins TRBV7-2 and TRBJ2-1; 14 bases align to TRBD2. Germline loops: CDR1 SGHTA, CDR2 FQGNSA. After removal of 1 base from V and 7 bases from J, the junction contained 3 bases not matched to a gene. This CDR3 is built from 16 residues. For the CDR3, the DNA is TGTGCCAGCAGCTTAGACGGGACTAGCGGGGGTAATGAGCAGTTCTTC. Protein: CASSLDGTSGGNEQFF.

The chain links TRBV5-1 to TRBJ2-3; D not certain. The CDR3 covers 12 residues. With 2 bases removed from V and 4 bases from J, the gap between germline ends came to 5 bases. Germline CDR1 SGHRS, CDR2 YFSETQ. The CDR3 is CASSFTADTQYF. In DNA form, the CDR3 reads TGCGCCAGCAGCTTCACGGCAGATACGCAGTATTTT.

This chain connects TRBV11-2 to TRBJ2-3; D is undetermined. CDR1 is SGHAT and CDR2 is FQNNGV in the germline V gene. This CDR3 has 14 residues. V dropped 0 bases and J dropped 8 bases, with 12 bases sitting between them. CDR3: CASSLDPLGGTQYF. As DNA, the CDR3 is TGTGCCAGCAGCTTAGACCCCCTTGGCGGTACGCAGTATTTT.

This chain joins TRBV10-3 and TRBJ2-1; 7 bases match TRBD2. The germline V gene encodes CDR1 ENHRY and CDR2 SYGVKD. This CDR3 spans 17 amino acids. J was trimmed by 6 bases and V by 0 bases; bases with no gene match: 11. CDR3 loop: CAISESSGTSGRNEQFF. The CDR3 bases are TGTGCCATCAGTGAGTCCAGCGGGACCTCGGGACGCAATGAGCAGTTCTTC.

The genes are TRBV25-1 and TRBJ1-6; the D is unclear. CDR1 and CDR2 (germline): MGHDK, SYGVNS. Trimming took 5 bases from V and 9 from J, leaving 11 bases between them. CDR3 length: 13 amino acids. CDR3 coding DNA: TGTGCCAGCAGTAGAGACTTCACTTCACCCCTCCACTTT. Translating gives CASSRDFTSPLHF.

A few counts support this clonotype. The V call is TRBV10-3, the J call TRBJ2-7, with D possibly TRBD2 on 5 matching bases. Trimming shortened V by 6 bases and J by 5 bases, and 11 bases separated the two germline ends. Per germline, CDR1 ENHRY and CDR2 SYGVKD. CDR3 length: 12 residues. CDR3 nucleotides: TGTGCCATCAGGGATTCCGGGGACGAGCAGTACTTC. Encoded protein: CAIRDSGDEQYF.

In its sample, this clonotype was seen a few times. In nucleotides, the CDR3 is TGTGCCAGCAGTCCCGCCACAGGGCGAAGTGGCTACACCTTC. Translation: CASSPATGRSGYTF. The chain uses TRBV6-6 and TRBJ1-2, with a tentative D call TRBD1 (6 bases). The CDR3 extends over 14 amino acids. Germline assignment: CDR1 MNHNY and CDR2 SVGAGI (reference sequence). V gave up 5 bases and J gave up 7 bases, with 17 bases separating them.

This clonotype showed up just a few times. The chain has TRBV12-3 or TRBV12-4 and TRBJ2-2; D gene uncertain. The CDR3 length is 15 residues. Trimming pared 3 bases from V and 0 bases from J, leaving 8 bases between. The CDR3 reads CASSFFRANTGELFF. In DNA, the CDR3 is TGTGCCAGCAGTTTTTTTCGAGCGAACACCGGGGAGCTGTTTTTT.

The genes are TRBV7-4 and TRBJ1-1, with D unresolved. The CDR3 contains 15 residues. Germline CDR1 reads SGHVT; CDR2 reads SQSDAQ. Between the trimmed V and J ends, which lost 5 bases and 0 bases, there was a span of 13 bases. The CDR3 is CASSEPGTMNTEAFF. The CDR3 bases are TGTGCCAGCAGCGAGCCGGGTACAATGAACACTGAAGCTTTCTTT.

This clonotype was recorded many times. V and J are TRBV7-2 and TRBJ2-2; D is unclear. CDR1 SGHTA and CDR2 FQGNSA come from the germline V gene. The V end was cut by 1 base, the J end by 7 bases, with 10 bases between. CDR3 size: 14 residues. In DNA, the CDR3 is TGTGCCAGCAGCTTAGACGCTGCCGTCGGGGAGCTGTTTTTT. It yields the protein CASSLDAAVGELFF.

J is TRBJ1-2 and V is TRBV7-2, with D maybe TRBD1 (6 bases). From germline, CDR1 is SGHTA and CDR2 FQGNSA. V shed 2 bases and J shed 1 base, with 8 bases lying between them. The CDR3 contains 14 residues. CDR3 nucleotide sequence: TGTGCCAGCAGCTTAAACAGGGATAACTATGGCTACACCTTC. Residues: CASSLNRDNYGYTF.

The chain couples TRBV12-3 or TRBV12-4 to TRBJ1-2; no definite D call. The V and J ends lost 7 bases and 4 bases respectively, with 10 bases between them. The CDR3 has 12 residues. The CDR3 DNA sequence: TGTGCCAGCATAGGGTTGGGCTATGGCTACACCTTC. Residues: CASIGLGYGYTF.

Remarks on this clonotype: As the CDR3 is not closed by the conserved phenylalanine or tryptophan, this likely results from a read error. V gene TRBV7-2 combines with J gene TRBJ1-2; TRBD1 is a possible D gene (5 bases). V gave up 4 bases and J gave up 7 bases, with 10 bases separating them. Germline V gene lookup returns CDR1 SGHTA and CDR2 FQGNSA. The CDR3 consists of 12 residues. CDR3 nucleotide sequence: TGTGCCAGCAGCTCCGACAGAACTGGCTACACCTTA. Residues: CASSSDRTGYTL.

The chain is built from TRBV6-1 and TRBJ2-5; D might be TRBD1 or TRBD2, each matching 5 bases. Germline V gene sequence: CDR1 MNHNS, CDR2 SASEGT. V lost 5 bases to trimming and J lost 4 bases, with 17 bases between them. The CDR3 is made up of 15 amino acids. CDR3 sequence reads: CASSSGFARGETQYF. The CDR3 DNA reads TGTGCCAGCAGTTCGGGATTCGCGAGGGGAGAGACCCAGTACTTC.

Concerning this clonotype: Germline and junction disagree at one end, which may indicate a read error. This chain connects TRBV20-1 to TRBJ2-5; D not resolved. The CDR3 runs to 10 residues. From germline, CDR1 is DFQATT and CDR2 SNEGSKA (reference sequence). The CDR3 spells CSARAATLNF. CDR3 nucleotides: TGCAGTGCTAGAGCGGCTACGTTGAACTTC.

This rearrangement joins TRBV5-4 to TRBJ1-2; D remains ambiguous. CDR1 and CDR2 from the germline V gene are SGHNT and YYREEE (reference sequence). This CDR3 is 15 amino acids long. Trimming left V 3 bases short and J 0 bases short, with 12 bases between. As DNA, the CDR3 is TGTGCCAGCAGCTGGGCCAGCCTCACTAACTATGGCTACACCTTC. As protein: CASSWASLTNYGYTF. Full variable domain (rest looked up from reference TRBV5-4 and TRBJ1-2): ETGVTQSPTHLIKTRGQQVTLRCSSQSGHNTVSWYQQALGQGPQFIFQYYREEENGRGNFPPRFSGLQFPNYSSELNVNALELDDSALYLCASSWASLTNYGYTFGSGTRLTVV.